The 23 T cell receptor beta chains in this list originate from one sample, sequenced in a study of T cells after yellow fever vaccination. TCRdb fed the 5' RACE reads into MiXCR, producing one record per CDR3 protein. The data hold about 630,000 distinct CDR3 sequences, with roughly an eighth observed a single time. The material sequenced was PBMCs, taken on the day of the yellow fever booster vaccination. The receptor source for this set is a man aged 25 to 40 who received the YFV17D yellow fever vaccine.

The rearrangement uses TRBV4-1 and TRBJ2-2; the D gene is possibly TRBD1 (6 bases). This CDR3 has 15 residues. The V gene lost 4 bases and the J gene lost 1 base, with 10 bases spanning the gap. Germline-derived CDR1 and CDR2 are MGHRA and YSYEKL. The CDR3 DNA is TGCGCCAGCAGCCCCAGGGGCCAGAACACCGGGGAGCTGTTTTTT. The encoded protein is CASSPRGQNTGELFF.

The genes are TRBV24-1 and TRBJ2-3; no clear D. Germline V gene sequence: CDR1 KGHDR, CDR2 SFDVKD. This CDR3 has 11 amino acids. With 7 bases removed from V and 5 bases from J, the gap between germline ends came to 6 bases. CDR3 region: CATSEQDTQYF. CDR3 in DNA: TGTGCCACCAGCGAGCAAGATACGCAGTATTTT.

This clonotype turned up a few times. The chain's CDR3 is CASSLREFSTDTQYF. The DNA of the CDR3 is TGTGCCAGCAGCTTACGAGAGTTTAGCACAGATACGCAGTATTTT. The rearrangement joins TRBV7-9 to TRBJ2-3; no clear D. Trimming took off 2 bases at V and 0 bases at J, with 9 bases between the two ends. Germline values: CDR1 SEHNR, CDR2 FQNEAQ (reference sequence). This CDR3 contains 15 residues.

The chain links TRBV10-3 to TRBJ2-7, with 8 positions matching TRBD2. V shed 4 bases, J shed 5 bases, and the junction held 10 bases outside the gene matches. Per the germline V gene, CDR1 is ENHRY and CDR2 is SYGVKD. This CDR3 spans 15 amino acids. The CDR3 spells CAISAPEAGVHEQYF. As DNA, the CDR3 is TGTGCCATCAGTGCACCCGAAGCGGGAGTCCACGAGCAGTACTTC.

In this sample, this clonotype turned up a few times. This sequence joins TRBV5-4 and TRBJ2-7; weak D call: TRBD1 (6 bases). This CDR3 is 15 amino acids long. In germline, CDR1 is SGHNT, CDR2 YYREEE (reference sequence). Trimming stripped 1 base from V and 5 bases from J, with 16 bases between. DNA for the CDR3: TGTGCCAGCAGCTTGCCCTCGGACAGAGACAACGAGCAGTACTTC. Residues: CASSLPSDRDNEQYF. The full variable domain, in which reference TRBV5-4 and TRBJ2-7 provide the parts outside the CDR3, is ETGVTQSPTHLIKTRGQQVTLRCSSQSGHNTVSWYQQALGQGPQFIFQYYREEENGRGNFPPRFSGLQFPNYSSELNVNALELDDSALYLCASSLPSDRDNEQYFGPGTRLTVT.

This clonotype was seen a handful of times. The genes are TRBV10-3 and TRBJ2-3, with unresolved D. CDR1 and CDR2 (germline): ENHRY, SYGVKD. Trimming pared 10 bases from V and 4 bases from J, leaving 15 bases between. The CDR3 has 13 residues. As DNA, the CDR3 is TGTGCCACAAAAGGCAGCTTAGCAGATACGCAGTATTTT. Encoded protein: CATKGSLADTQYF.

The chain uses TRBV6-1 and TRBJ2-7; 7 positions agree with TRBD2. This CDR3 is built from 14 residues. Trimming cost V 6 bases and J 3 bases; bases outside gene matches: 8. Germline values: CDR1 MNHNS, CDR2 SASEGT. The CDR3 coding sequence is TGTGCCAGCAGACAGCGGGGCACGATCTACGAGCAGTACTTC. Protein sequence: CASRQRGTIYEQYF.

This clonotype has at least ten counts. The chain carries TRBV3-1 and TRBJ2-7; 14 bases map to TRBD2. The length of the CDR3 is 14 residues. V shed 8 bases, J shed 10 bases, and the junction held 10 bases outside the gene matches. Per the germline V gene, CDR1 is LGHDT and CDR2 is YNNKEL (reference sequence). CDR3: CASALGTSGSGQYF. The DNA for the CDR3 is TGTGCCAGCGCCCTGGGGACTAGCGGGAGTGGTCAGTACTTC.

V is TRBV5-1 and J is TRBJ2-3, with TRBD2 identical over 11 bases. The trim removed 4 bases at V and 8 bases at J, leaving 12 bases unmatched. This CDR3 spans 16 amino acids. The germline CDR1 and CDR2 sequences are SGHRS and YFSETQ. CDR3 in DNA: TGCGCCAGCAGCCCGGGCGGGACTAGCGGAGATTTTACGCAGTATTTT. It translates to CASSPGGTSGDFTQYF.

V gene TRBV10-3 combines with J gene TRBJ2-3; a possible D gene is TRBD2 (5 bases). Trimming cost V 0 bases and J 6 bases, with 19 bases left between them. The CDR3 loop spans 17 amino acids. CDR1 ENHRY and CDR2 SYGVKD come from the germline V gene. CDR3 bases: TGTGCCATCAGTGAGTCGAGGGCTCGGGAAGGTTTGGATACGCAGTATTTT. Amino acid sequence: CAISESRAREGLDTQYF.

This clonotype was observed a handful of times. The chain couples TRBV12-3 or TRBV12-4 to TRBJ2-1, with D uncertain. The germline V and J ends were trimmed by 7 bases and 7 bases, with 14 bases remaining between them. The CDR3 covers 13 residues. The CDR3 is CASTLRVGNEQFF. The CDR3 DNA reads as TGTGCCAGCACCCTTAGGGTGGGAAATGAGCAGTTCTTC.

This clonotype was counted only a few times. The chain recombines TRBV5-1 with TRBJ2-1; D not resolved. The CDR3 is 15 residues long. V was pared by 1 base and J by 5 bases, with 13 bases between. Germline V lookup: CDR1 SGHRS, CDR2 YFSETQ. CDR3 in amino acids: CASSLPTVENNEQFF. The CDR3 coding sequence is TGCGCCAGCAGCTTGCCGACCGTCGAAAACAATGAGCAGTTCTTC.

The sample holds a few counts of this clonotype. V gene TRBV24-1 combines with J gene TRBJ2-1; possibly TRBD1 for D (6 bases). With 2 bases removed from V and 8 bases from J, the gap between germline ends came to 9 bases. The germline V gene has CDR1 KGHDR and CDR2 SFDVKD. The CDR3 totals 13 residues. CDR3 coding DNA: TGTGCCACCAGTGATTACAGGGTAGATGAGCAGTTCTTC. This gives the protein CATSDYRVDEQFF.

As DNA, the CDR3 is TGTGCCAGCAGCAAAGGACAGATAGGGGACTACGAGCAGTACTTC. It encodes CASSKGQIGDYEQYF. The J gene is TRBJ2-7, the V gene TRBV5-6; D perhaps matches TRBD1 (6 bases). The CDR3 has 15 amino acids. Germline V gene lookup returns CDR1 SGHDT and CDR2 YYEEEE. V lost 4 bases, J lost 3 bases, and 17 bases lay in between.

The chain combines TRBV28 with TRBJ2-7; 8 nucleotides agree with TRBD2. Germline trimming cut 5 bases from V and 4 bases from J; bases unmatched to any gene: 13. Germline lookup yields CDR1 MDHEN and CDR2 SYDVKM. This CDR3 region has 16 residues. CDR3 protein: CASSTSLAGLSYEQYF. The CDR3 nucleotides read TGTGCCAGCAGTACTTCCCTAGCGGGCCTTTCGTACGAGCAGTACTTC.

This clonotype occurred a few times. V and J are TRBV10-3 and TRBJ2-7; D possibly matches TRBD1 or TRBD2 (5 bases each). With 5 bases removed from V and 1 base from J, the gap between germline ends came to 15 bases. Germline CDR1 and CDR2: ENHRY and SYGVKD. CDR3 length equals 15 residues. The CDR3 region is CAISSPGTLSYEQYF. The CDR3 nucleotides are TGTGCCATCAGTTCCCCAGGGACGCTTTCCTACGAGCAGTACTTC.

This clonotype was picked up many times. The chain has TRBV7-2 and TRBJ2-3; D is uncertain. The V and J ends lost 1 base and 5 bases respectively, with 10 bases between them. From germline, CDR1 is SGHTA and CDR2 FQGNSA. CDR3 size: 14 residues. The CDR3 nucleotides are TGTGCCAGCAGCTTAGAGAAATACCGAGATACGCAGTATTTT. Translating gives CASSLEKYRDTQYF.

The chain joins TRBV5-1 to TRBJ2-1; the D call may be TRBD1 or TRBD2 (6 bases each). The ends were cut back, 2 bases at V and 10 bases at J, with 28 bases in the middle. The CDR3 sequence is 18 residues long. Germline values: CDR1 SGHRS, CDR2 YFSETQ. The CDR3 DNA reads TGCGCCAGCAGCTTACATGACAGGAGAGCCTCGGGAGACGAAGAGCAGTTCTTC. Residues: CASSLHDRRASGDEEQFF.

As DNA, the CDR3 is TGCGCCAGCAGCTCGAAGGGGTCAATCCGAGAGACCCAGTACTTC. It codes for CASSSKGSIRETQYF. The genes are TRBV5-1 and TRBJ2-5, with D perhaps matching TRBD1 (5 bases). This CDR3 region has 15 residues. The V end was cut by 3 bases, the J end by 4 bases, with 16 bases between. In germline, CDR1 is SGHRS, CDR2 YFSETQ.

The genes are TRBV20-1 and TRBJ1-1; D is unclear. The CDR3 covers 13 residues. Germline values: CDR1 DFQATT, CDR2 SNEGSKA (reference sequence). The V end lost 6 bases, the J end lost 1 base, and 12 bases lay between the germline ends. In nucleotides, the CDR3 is TGCAGTGCCGATCGCTTGCCGAACACTGAAGCTTTCTTT. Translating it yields CSADRLPNTEAFF.

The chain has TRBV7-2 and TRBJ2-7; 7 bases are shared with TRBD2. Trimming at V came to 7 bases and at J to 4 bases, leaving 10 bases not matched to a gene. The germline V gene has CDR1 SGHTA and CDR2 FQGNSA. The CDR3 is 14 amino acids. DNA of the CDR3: TGTGCCAGCAAAAGAGGGCTAGCGGATTACGAGCAGTACTTC. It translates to CASKRGLADYEQYF. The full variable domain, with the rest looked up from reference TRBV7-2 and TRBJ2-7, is GAGVSQSPSNKVTEKGKDVELRCDPISGHTALYWYRQSLGQGLEFLIYFQGNSAPDKSGLPSDRFSAERTGGSVSTLTIQRTQQEDSAVYLCASKRGLADYEQYFGPGTRLTVT.

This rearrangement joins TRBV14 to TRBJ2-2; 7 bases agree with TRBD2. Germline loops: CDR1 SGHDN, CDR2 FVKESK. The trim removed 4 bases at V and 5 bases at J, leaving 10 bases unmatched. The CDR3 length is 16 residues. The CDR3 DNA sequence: TGTGCCAGCAGCCGACTCGGCGGGAGACGTACCGGGGAGCTGTTTTTT. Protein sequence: CASSRLGGRRTGELFF.

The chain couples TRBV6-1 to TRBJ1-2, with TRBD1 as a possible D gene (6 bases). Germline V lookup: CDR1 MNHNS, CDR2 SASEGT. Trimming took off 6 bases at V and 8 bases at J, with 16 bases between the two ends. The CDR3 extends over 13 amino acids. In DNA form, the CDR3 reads TGTGCCAGCAGACCCGGGGGGGGCGGCGGCTACACCTTC. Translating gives CASRPGGGGGYTF.